These 8 T cell receptor beta chains were sequenced from one sample in a study of STAT5B mutations in CD4+ large granular lymphocyte leukemia. The table came from immunoSEQ multiplex PCR; TCRdb's copy has only in-frame clones and leaves some out. The sample lists around 21,000 clones; 60% to 80% were seen once. The specimen sequenced was CD4+ T cells from blood buffy coats. Receptors originate from a human donor in good health.

The gene calls are TRBV5-8 and TRBJ1-3; maybe TRBD1 (6 bases). V lost 6 bases to trimming and J lost 2 bases, with 15 bases between them. The CDR3 runs to 15 residues. The germline V gene has CDR1 SGHTS and CDR2 YDEGEE. The CDR3 reads CASTITGATGNTIYF. The CDR3 nucleotides are TGTGCCAGCACCATCACGGGGGCGACTGGAAACACCATATATTTT.

The J gene is TRBJ1-1, the V gene TRBV9, with 11 bases identical to TRBD1. J was trimmed by 4 bases and V by 0 bases; bases with no gene match: 5. The CDR3 contains 16 residues. Germline CDR1 is SGDLS and CDR2 is YYNGEE. CDR3 residues: CASSVGTGGFTTEAFF. The CDR3 bases are TGTGCCAGCAGCGTAGGGACAGGGGGCTTCACCACTGAAGCTTTCTTT.

The CDR3 loop reads CASSTVGTLSTDTQYF. The CDR3 DNA follows: TGTGCCAGCAGCACAGTAGGGACACTCAGCACAGATACGCAGTATTTT. V usage is TRBV7-2 and J usage is TRBJ2-3; weak D call: TRBD1 (6 bases). The ends were cut back, 5 bases at V and 0 bases at J, with 15 bases in the middle. CDR3 length: 16 amino acids. Per the germline V gene, CDR1 is SGHTA and CDR2 is FQGNSA.

The chain is built from TRBV6-1 and TRBJ1-4; perhaps TRBD1 as D (5 bases). Trimming shortened V by 6 bases and J by 0 bases, and 11 bases separated the two germline ends. The CDR3 runs to 15 residues. Germline assignment: CDR1 MNHNS and CDR2 SASEGT. The chain's CDR3 is CASRGGGATNEKLFF. Here the CDR3 DNA reads TGTGCCAGCAGGGGCGGGGGGGCAACTAATGAAAAACTGTTTTTT.

The chain has TRBV29-1 and TRBJ1-1; D is uncertain. Trimming left V 7 bases short and J 4 bases short, with 19 bases between. CDR1 and CDR2 from the germline V gene are SQVTM and ANQGSEA. This CDR3 is 14 amino acids long. The CDR3 protein is CSAAEGGPVTEAFF. CDR3 in DNA: TGCAGCGCCGCGGAAGGCGGCCCCGTCACTGAAGCTTTCTTT.

This clone was counted a few times. The chain employs TRBV19 and TRBJ1-5; a possible D gene is TRBD1 (5 bases). The V gene's germline CDR1 is LNHDA and CDR2 SQIVND (reference sequence). The V end lost 4 bases, the J end lost 3 bases, and 7 bases lay between the germline ends. This CDR3 is 13 amino acids long. The CDR3 nucleotides read TGTGCCAGTAGTACGGGACCCAATCAGCCCCAGCATTTT. Translated: CASSTGPNQPQHF.

In nucleotides, the CDR3 is TGTGCCAGCAGGAAGGGGTCTACGGGGATGGAGACCCAGTACTTC. Translation: CASRKGSTGMETQYF. The chain has TRBV7-6 and TRBJ2-5, with D tentatively TRBD1 or TRBD2 (5 bases each). Trimming shortened V by 6 bases and J by 5 bases, and 19 bases separated the two germline ends. Per the germline V gene, CDR1 is SGHVS and CDR2 is FNYEAQ. The CDR3 runs 15 residues.

The rearrangement joins TRBV10-2 to TRBJ2-7; D unresolved. Germline V gives CDR1 WSHSY, CDR2 SAAADI. The CDR3 contains 13 residues. V was shortened by 2 bases and J by 0 bases, with 5 bases between the two germline ends. The CDR3 spells CASSEANSYEQYF. The CDR3 bases are TGCGCCAGCAGTGAGGCCAACTCCTACGAGCAGTACTTC.